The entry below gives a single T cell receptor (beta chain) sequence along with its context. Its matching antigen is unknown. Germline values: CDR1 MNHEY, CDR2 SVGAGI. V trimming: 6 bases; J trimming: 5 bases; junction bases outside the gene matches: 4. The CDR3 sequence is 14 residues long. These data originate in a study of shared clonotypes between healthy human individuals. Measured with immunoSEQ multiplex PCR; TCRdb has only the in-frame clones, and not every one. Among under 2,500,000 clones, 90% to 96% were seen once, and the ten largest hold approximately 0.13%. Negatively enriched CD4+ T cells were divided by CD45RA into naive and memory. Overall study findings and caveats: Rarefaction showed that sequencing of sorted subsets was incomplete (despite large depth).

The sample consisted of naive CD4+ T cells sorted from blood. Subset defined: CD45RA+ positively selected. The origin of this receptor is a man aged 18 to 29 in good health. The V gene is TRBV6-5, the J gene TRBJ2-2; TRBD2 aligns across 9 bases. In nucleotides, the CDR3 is TGTGCCAGCAGAGCGGGGGGCCAGACCGGGGAGCTGTTTTTT. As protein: CASRAGGQTGELFF.